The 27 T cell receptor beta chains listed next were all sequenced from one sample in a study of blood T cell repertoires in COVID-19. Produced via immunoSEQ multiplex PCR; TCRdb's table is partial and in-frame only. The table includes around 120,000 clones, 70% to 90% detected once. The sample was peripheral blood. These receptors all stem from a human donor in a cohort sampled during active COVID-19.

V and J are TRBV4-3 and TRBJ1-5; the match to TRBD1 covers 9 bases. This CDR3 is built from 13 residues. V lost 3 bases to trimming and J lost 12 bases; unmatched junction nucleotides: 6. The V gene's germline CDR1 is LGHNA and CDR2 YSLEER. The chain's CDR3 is CASSQEPGQGQHF. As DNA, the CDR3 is TGCGCCAGCAGCCAGGAACCGGGACAGGGCCAGCATTTT.

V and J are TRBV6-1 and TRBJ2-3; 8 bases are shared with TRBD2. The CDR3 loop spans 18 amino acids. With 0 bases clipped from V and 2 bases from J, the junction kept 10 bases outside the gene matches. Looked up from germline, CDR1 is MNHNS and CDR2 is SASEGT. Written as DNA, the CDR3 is TGTGCCAGCAGTGAAGCGGTCGCGGGAGGTACCTTCACAGATACGCAGTATTTT. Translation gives CASSEAVAGGTFTDTQYF.

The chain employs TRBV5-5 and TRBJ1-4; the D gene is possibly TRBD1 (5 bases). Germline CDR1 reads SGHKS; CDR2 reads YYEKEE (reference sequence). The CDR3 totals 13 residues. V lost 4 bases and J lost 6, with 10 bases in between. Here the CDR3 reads CASSPGGYEKLFF. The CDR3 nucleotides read TGTGCCAGCAGCCCGGGGGGGTATGAAAAACTGTTTTTT. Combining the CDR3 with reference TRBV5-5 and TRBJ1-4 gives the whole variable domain DAGVTQSPTHLIKTRGQQVTLRCSPISGHKSVSWYQQVLGQGPQFIFQYYEKEERGRGNFPDRFSARQFPNYSSELNVNALLLGDSALYLCASSPGGYEKLFFGSGTQLSVL.

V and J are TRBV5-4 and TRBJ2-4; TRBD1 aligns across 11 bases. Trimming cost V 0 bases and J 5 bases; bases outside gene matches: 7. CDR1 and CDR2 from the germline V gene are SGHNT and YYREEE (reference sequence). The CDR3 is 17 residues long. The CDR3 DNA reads TGTGCCAGCAGCTTGGCCGTCGGGACAGGGGGGGAAAACATTCAGTACTTC. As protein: CASSLAVGTGGENIQYF.

CDR3 sequence: CSATPGQTYTF. In DNA, the CDR3 is TGCAGTGCTACCCCAGGACAGACTTACACCTTC. The chain links TRBV20-1 to TRBJ1-2; possible D gene TRBD1, 6 bases. The CDR3 is made up of 11 amino acids. The V gene's germline CDR1 is DFQATT and CDR2 SNEGSKA (reference sequence). V lost 4 bases, J lost 11 bases, and 14 bases lay in between.

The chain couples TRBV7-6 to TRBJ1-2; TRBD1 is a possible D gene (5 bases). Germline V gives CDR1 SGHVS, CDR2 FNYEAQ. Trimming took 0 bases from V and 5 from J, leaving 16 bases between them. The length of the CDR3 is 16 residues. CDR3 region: CASSLAGRGHWYGYTF. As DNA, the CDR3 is TGTGCCAGCAGCTTAGCGGGGAGGGGTCATTGGTATGGCTACACCTTC.

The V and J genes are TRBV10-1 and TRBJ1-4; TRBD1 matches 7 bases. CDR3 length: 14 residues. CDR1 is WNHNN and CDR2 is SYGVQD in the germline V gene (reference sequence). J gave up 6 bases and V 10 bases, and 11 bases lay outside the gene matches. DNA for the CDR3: TGCGCCACCGCTCCGAACAGGGGAGATGAAAAACTGTTTTTT. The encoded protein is CATAPNRGDEKLFF.

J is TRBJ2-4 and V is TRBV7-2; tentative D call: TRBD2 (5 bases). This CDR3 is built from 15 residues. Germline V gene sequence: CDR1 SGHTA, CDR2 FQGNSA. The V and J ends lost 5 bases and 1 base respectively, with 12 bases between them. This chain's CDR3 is CASSEVRAAKNIQYF. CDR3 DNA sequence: TGTGCCAGCAGCGAAGTGAGGGCGGCCAAAAACATTCAGTACTTC. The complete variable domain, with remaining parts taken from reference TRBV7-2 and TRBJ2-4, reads GAGVSQSPSNKVTEKGKDVELRCDPISGHTALYWYRQSLGQGLEFLIYFQGNSAPDKSGLPSDRFSAERTGGSVSTLTIQRTQQEDSAVYLCASSEVRAAKNIQYFGAGTRLSVL.

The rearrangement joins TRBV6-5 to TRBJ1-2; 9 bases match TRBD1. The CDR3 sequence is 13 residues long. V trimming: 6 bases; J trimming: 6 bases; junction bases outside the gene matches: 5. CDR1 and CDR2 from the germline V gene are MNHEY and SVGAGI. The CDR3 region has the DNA TGTGCCAGCAGACGGGACAGGGAGGATGGCTACACCTTC. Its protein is CASRRDREDGYTF.

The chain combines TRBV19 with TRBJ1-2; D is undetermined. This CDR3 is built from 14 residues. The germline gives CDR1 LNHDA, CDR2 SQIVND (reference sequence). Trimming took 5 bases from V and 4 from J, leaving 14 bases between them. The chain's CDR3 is CASSLAGSGYGYTF. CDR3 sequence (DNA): TGTGCCAGTAGTCTGGCGGGATCGGGCTATGGCTACACCTTC.

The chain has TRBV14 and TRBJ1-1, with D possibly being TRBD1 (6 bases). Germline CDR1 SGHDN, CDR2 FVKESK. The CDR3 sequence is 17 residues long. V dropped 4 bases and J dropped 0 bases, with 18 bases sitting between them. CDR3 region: CASSRTQGKGMNTEAFF. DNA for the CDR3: TGTGCCAGCAGCCGAACCCAGGGGAAAGGGATGAACACTGAAGCTTTCTTT.

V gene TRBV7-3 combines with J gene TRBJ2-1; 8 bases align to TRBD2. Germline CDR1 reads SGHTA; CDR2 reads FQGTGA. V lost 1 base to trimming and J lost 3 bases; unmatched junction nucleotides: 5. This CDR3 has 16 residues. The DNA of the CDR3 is TGTGCCAGCAGCTTAATGCCAGCGGGAGTCTACAATGAGCAGTTCTTC. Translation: CASSLMPAGVYNEQFF.

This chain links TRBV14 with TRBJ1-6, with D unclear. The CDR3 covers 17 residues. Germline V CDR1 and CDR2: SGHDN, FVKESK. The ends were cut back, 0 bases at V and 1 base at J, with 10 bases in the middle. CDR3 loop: CASSQEYGSSYNSPLHF. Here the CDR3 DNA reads TGTGCCAGCAGCCAAGAGTACGGGTCGTCCTATAATTCACCCCTCCACTTT.

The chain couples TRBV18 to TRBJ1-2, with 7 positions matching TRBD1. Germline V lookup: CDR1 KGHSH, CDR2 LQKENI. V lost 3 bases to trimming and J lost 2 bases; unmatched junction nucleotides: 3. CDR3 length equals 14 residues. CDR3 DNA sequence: TGTGCCAGCTCACCGGGACAGACAAACTATGGCTACACCTTC. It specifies CASSPGQTNYGYTF.

The CDR3 nucleotides are TGCGCCAGCTCCGGTCTAGATTCCTACGAGCAGTACTTC. This sequence encodes CASSGLDSYEQYF. The V call is TRBV10-1, the J call TRBJ2-7; the D is unclear. The CDR3 covers 13 residues. The ends were cut back, 8 bases at V and 1 base at J, with 12 bases in the middle. Looked up from germline, CDR1 is WNHNN and CDR2 is SYGVQD (reference sequence).

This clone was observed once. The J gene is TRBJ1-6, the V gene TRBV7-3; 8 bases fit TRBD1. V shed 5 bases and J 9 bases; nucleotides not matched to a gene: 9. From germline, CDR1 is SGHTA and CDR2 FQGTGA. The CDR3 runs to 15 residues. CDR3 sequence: CASSPTGGPGSPLHF. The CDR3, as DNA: TGTGCCAGCAGCCCCACAGGGGGACCCGGTTCACCCCTCCACTTT.

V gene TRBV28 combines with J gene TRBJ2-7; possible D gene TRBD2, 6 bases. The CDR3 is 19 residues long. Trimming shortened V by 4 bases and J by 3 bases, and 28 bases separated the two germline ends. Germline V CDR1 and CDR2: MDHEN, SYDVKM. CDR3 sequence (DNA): TGTGCCAGCAGTTCCCCCCATTGGAGGGCAAGTCCGGGGGACTACGAGCAGTACTTC. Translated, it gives CASSSPHWRASPGDYEQYF. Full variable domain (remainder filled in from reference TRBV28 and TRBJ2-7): DVKVTQSSRYLVKRTGEKVFLECVQDMDHENMFWYRQDPGLGLRLIYFSYDVKMKEKGDIPEGYSVSREKKERFSLILESASTNQTSMYLCASSSPHWRASPGDYEQYFGPGTRLTVT.

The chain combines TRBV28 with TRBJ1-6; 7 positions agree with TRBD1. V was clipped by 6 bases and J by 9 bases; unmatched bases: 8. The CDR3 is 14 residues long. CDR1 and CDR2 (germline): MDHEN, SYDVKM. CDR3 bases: TGTGCCAGCAGCCCGACAGGGATTCGTTCACCCCTCCACTTT. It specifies CASSPTGIRSPLHF. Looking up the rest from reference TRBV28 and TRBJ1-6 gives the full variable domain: DVKVTQSSRYLVKRTGEKVFLECVQDMDHENMFWYRQDPGLGLRLIYFSYDVKMKEKGDIPEGYSVSREKKERFSLILESASTNQTSMYLCASSPTGIRSPLHFGNGTRLTVT.

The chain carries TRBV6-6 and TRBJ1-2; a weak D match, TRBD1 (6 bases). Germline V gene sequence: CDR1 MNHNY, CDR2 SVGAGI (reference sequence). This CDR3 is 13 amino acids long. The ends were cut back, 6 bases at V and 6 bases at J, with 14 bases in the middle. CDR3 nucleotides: TGTGCCAGCAGCCCCCAGGACAGTCATGGCTACACCTTC. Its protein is CASSPQDSHGYTF.

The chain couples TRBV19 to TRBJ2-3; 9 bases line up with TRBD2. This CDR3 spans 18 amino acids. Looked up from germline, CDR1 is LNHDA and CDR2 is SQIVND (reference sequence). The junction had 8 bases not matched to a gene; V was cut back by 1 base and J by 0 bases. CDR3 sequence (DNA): TGTGCCAGTAGTATAGCCGAAGCGGGAGGCCCTAGCACAGATACGCAGTATTTT. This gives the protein CASSIAEAGGPSTDTQYF.

The CDR3 here is CASSQEIGARTQYF. The CDR3 DNA reads TGCGCCAGCAGCCAAGAGATTGGGGCAAGGACGCAGTATTTT. The chain couples TRBV4-3 to TRBJ2-3, with TRBD1 as a possible D gene (5 bases). Trimming took off 0 bases at V and 9 bases at J, with 13 bases between the two ends. The CDR3 length is 14 residues. CDR1 is LGHNA and CDR2 is YSLEER in the germline V gene.

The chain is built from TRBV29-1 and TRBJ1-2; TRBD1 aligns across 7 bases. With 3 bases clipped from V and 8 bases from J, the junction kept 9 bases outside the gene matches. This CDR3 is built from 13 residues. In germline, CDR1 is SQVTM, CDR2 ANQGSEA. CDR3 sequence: CSVELAGGRGYTF. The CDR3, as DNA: TGCAGCGTTGAGCTCGCAGGGGGGCGCGGCTACACCTTC.

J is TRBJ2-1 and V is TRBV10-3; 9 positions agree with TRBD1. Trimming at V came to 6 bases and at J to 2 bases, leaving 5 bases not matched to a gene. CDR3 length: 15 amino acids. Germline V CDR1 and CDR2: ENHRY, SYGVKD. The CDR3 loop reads CAISAGQGAYNEQFF. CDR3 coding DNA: TGTGCCATCAGCGCGGGACAGGGAGCCTACAATGAGCAGTTCTTC.

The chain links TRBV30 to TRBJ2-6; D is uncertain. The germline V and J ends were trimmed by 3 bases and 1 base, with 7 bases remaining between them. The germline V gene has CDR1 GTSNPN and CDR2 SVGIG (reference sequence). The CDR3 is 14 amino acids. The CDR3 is CAWRPRSGANVLTF. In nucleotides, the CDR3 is TGTGCCTGGAGGCCGCGGTCTGGGGCCAACGTCCTGACTTTC.

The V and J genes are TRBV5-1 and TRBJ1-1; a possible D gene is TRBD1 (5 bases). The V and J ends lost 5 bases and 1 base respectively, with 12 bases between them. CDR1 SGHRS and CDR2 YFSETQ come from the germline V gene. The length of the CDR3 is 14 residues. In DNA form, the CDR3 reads TGCGCCAGCAGATCGGACAACACGAACACTGAAGCTTTCTTT. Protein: CASRSDNTNTEAFF.

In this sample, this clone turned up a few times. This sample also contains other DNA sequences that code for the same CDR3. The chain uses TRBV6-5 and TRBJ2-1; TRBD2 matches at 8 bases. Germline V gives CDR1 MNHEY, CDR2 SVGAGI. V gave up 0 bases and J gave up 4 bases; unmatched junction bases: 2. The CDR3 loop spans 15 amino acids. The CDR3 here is CASSYSSGSYNEQFF. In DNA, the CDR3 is TGTGCCAGCAGTTACTCAAGCGGGAGTTACAATGAGCAGTTCTTC.

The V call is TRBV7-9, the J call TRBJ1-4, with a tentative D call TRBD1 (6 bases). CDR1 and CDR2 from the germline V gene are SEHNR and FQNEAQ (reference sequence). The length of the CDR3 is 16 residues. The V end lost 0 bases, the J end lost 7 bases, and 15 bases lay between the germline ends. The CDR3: CASSLAAGTRTEKLFF. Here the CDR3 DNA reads TGTGCCAGCAGCTTAGCGGCCGGGACAAGGACTGAAAAACTGTTTTTT.